This T cell receptor beta chain was profiled in a study of blood T cells in healthy people across ages. Primed by a sample-barcoded 5' primer and a J-beta primer mix, a second PCR proceeded for about 7 to 11 cycles. A template-switch adaptor with 12 random nucleotides tagged each cDNA molecule. TCRdb processed the 5' RACE reads anew with MiXCR; each CDR3 protein has one entry. This sample has 600,000 or so distinct CDR3 sequences; 20% to 25% occur once, and the top ten carry under 4%. The V gene end was trimmed by 3 bases and the J gene end by 5 bases; junction bases not matched to a gene: 8. CDR1 and CDR2 (germline): LNHDA, SQIVND (reference sequence). The CDR3 has 16 residues.

The sequence came from a man aged 65-85 years in good health. The chain recombines TRBV19 with TRBJ2-5; the match to TRBD1 covers 11 bases. Source material: blood. CDR3 sequence: CASSIAGTGGSETQYF. CDR3 DNA: TGTGCCAGTAGTATTGCCGGGACAGGGGGATCTGAGACCCAGTACTTC.